This T cell receptor (beta chain) was found in a study of blood T cell repertoires in COVID-19. The CDR3 spans 17 residues. Germline-derived CDR1 and CDR2 are LNHDA and SQIVND (reference sequence). The junction had 8 bases not matched to a gene; V was cut back by 6 bases and J by 0 bases. Sequencing used immunoSEQ multiplex PCR; TCRdb keeps in-frame clones, though not all of them. The profile shows 150,000 to 200,000 clones, around 84% of them singletons. Specimen: peripheral blood. The sequence was obtained from a woman aged 80 or over with acute or convalescent COVID-19. This chain links TRBV19 with TRBJ2-6, with TRBD1 identical over 7 bases. The CDR3 protein is CASRADRLHSGANVLTF. DNA of the CDR3: TGTGCCAGTAGAGCGGACAGGCTCCACTCTGGGGCCAACGTCCTGACTTTC.